This T cell receptor (beta chain) was observed in a study of metastatic and nonmetastatic thyroid tumors (TCRdb year 2020). Some background on the complete study: For patients with malignant and with benign thyroid disease, the researchers compared repertoires between peripheral blood samples and tumor or nodule tissue samples. What the work shows at the level of the full study, not this receptor alone: In both blood and tumor samples, malignant tumors were reported to have significantly higher TCR beta diversity than benign nodules.

No patient had received any treatment before thyroid surgery. Using T-cell receptor beta sequencing, the study looked back at clinical samples from patients collected from 2012 to 2018. Library generation was performed with PCR. The listed sequencing device is Illumina HiSeq 4000. High-throughput sequencing was used to profile the CDR3 region of the TCR beta-chain in every patient. Under the source paper's analysis protocol: The researchers built a classifier to tell apart papillary thyroid cancer patients with distant metastasis, based on CDR3 differences among clinicopathological groups. The Shannon index was used to measure repertoire diversity, and the Morisita-Horn index was used to measure how similar tumor and blood repertoires were. TCRdb took the public reads, trimmed them with fastp at Q25, ran MiXCR for clone calling and kept in-frame beta chains. V and J calls and clone size were set by TCRdb, not the authors. Recorded for this sample are 34,000 or so clones; roughly a third of them occurred a single time. The ten top clones hold roughly 20% of the sample.

This clone was detected ten times or more. Which antigen it targets is not known. Qualities for individual bases were not recorded, and no much larger clone is one base off. CDR1 and CDR2 were assigned from the germline V gene as SGHDN and FVKESK. The V end loses 4 bases and the J end loses 5 bases, and a stretch of 12 bases separates them. The CDR3 measures 14 amino acids from cysteine to phenylalanine. The retained sequence is limited to the CDR3, 42 bases, with the frame set at the first base. The source of this sequence is a female donor with papillary thyroid cancer or a benign thyroid nodule (not recorded which). Some clones in this sample may be carry-over from other donors' samples. The chain uses TRBV14 and TRBJ2-1; perhaps TRBD1 is the D gene, with 5 bases matching. Sample: tumor tissue. The sequenced DNA: TGTGCCAGCAGCCTGAAAGACAGTCACAATGAGCAGTTCTTC. This translates into CASSLKDSHNEQFF.